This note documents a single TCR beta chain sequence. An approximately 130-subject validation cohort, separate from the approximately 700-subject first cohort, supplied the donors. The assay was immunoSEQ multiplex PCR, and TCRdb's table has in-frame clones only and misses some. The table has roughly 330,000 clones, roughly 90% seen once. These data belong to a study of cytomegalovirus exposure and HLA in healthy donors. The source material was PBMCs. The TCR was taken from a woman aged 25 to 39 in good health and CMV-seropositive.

CDR3 coding DNA: TGTGCCAGCAGCTTGCCAGAAGCGGGATTGGGGACAGATACGCAGTATTTT. Its translation: CASSLPEAGLGTDTQYF. This chain connects TRBV5-4 to TRBJ2-3, with 7 bases matching TRBD2. The CDR3 has 17 amino acids. With V trimmed by 1 base and J by 3 bases, 11 bases remained unmatched. CDR1 is SGHNT, CDR2 YYREEE, per germline (reference sequence).